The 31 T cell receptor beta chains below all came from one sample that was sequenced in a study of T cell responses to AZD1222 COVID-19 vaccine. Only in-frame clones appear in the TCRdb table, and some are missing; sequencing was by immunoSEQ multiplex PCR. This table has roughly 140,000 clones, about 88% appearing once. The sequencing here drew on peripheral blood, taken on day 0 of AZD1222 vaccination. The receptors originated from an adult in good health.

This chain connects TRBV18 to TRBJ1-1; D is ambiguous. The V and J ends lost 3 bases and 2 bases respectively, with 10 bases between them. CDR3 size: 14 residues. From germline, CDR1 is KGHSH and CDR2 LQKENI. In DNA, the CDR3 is TGTGCCAGCTCACCGATCACCCGCAACACTGAAGCTTTCTTT. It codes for CASSPITRNTEAFF.

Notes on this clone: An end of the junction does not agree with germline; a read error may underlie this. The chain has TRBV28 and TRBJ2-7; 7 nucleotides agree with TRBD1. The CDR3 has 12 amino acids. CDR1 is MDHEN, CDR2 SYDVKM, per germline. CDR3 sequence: CASSLWTGPQYF. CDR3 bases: TGTGCCAGCAGTCTATGGACAGGCCCGCAGTACTTC.

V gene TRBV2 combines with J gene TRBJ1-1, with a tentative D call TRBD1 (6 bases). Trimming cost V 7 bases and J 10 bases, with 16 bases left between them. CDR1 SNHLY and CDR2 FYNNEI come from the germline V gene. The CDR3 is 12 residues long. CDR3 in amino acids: CASTKNRAAAFF. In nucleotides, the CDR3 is TGTGCCAGCACAAAGAACAGGGCGGCAGCTTTCTTT.

In nucleotides, the CDR3 is TGTGCCAGTCGGATCAGCACTAGCGGGAGTTCTCAGCAGTTCTTC. Encoded protein: CASRISTSGSSQQFF. The rearrangement links TRBV19 to TRBJ2-1, with TRBD2 matching over 11 bases. Germline V gene data show CDR1 as LNHDA and CDR2 as SQIVND (reference sequence). The CDR3 is made up of 15 amino acids. Trimming cost V 8 bases and J 11 bases; bases outside gene matches: 14.

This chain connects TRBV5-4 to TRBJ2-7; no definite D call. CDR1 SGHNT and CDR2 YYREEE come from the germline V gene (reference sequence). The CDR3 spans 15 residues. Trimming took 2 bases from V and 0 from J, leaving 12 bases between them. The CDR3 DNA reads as TGTGCCAGCAGCTTCAAAGCCTCACACTCCTACGAGCAGTACTTC. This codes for CASSFKASHSYEQYF. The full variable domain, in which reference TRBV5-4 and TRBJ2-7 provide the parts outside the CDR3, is ETGVTQSPTHLIKTRGQQVTLRCSSQSGHNTVSWYQQALGQGPQFIFQYYREEENGRGNFPPRFSGLQFPNYSSELNVNALELDDSALYLCASSFKASHSYEQYFGPGTRLTVT.

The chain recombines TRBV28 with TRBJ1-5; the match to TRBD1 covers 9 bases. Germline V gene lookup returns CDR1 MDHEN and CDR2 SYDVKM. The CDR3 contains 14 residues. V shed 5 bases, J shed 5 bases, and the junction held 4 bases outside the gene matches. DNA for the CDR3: TGTGCCAGCAGTGGACAGGGGCTTTATCAGCCCCAGCATTTT. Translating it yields CASSGQGLYQPQHF.

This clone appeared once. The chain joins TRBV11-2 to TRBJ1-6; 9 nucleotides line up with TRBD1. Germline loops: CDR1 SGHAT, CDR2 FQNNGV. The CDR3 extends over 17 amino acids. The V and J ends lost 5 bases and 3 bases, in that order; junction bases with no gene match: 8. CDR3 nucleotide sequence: TGTGCCAGCAGCCCGAGAAGGGGACAGGGCTATAATTCACCCCTCCACTTT. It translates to CASSPRRGQGYNSPLHF.

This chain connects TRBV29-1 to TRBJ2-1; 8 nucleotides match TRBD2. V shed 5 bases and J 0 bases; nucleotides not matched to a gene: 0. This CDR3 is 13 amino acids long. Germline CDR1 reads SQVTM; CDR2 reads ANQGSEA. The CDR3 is CSVSGSSYNEQFF. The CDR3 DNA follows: TGCAGCGTTAGCGGGAGCTCCTACAATGAGCAGTTCTTC.

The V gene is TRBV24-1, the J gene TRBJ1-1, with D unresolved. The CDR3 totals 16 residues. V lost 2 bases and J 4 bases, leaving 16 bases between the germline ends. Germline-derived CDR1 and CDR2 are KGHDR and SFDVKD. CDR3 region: CATSDWAHSCGTEAFF. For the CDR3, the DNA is TGTGCCACCAGTGATTGGGCCCACAGCTGCGGCACTGAAGCTTTCTTT.

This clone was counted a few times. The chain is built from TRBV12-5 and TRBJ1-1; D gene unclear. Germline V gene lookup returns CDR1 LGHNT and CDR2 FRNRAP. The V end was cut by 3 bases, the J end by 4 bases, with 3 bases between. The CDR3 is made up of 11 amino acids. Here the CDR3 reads CASGLFTEAFF. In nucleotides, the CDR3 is TGTGCTAGTGGTTTATTCACTGAAGCTTTCTTT. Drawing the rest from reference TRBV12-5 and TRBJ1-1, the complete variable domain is DARVTQTPRHKVTEMGQEVTMRCQPILGHNTVFWYRQTMMQGLELLAYFRNRAPLDDSGMPKDRFSAEMPDATLATLKIQPSEPRDSAVYFCASGLFTEAFFGQGTRLTVV.

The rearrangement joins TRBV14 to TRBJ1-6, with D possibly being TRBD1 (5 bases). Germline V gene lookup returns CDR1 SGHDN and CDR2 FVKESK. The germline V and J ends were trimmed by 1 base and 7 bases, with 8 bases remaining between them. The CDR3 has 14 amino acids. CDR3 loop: CASSQVQGNSPLHF. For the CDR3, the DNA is TGTGCCAGCAGCCAAGTCCAGGGAAATTCACCCCTCCACTTT.

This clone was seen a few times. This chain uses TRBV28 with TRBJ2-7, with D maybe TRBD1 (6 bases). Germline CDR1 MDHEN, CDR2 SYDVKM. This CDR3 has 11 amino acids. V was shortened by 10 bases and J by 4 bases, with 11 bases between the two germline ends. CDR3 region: CATEQGYEQYF. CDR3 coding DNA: TGTGCCACCGAACAGGGTTACGAGCAGTACTTC.

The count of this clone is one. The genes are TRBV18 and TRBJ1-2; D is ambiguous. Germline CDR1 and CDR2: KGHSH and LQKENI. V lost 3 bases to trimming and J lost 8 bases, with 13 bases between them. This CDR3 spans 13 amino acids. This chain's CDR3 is CASSPGEFGGYTF. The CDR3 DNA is TGTGCCAGCTCACCCGGGGAATTTGGCGGCTACACCTTC.

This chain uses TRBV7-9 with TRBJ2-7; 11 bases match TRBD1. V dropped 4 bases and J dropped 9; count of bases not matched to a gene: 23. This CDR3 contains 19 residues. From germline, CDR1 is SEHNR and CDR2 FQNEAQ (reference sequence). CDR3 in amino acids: CASSSSSLITGQGVLGQYF. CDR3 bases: TGTGCCAGCAGCTCTTCATCCCTCATTACGGGACAGGGGGTCCTCGGGCAGTACTTC.

The CDR3 spells CASSPGQGPYGYTF. The CDR3 coding sequence is TGCGCCAGCAGCCCGGGGCAGGGCCCCTATGGCTACACCTTC. The chain is built from TRBV4-1 and TRBJ1-2, with D maybe TRBD1 (5 bases). The germline V gene encodes CDR1 MGHRA and CDR2 YSYEKL. The V gene lost 4 bases and the J gene lost 4 bases, with 13 bases spanning the gap. The CDR3 has 14 amino acids.

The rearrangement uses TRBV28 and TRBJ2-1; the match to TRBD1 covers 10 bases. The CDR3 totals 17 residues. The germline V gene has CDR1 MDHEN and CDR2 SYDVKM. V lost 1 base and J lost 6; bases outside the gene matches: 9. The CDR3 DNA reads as TGTGCCAGCAGTTTATACGCGACAGGGGGCGCGGGCAATGAGCAGTTCTTC. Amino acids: CASSLYATGGAGNEQFF.

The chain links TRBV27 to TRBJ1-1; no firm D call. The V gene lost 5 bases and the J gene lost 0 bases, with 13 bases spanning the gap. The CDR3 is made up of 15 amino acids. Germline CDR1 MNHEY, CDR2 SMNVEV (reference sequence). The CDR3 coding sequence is TGTGCCAGCAGTCTGCGAGGAGCGTTGAACACTGAAGCTTTCTTT. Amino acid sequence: CASSLRGALNTEAFF.

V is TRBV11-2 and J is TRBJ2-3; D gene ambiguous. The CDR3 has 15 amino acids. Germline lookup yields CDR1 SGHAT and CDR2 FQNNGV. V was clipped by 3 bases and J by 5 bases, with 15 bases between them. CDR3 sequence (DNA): TGTGCCAGCAGCTTTAGAACGGTTGCCTTAGATACGCAGTATTTT. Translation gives CASSFRTVALDTQYF.

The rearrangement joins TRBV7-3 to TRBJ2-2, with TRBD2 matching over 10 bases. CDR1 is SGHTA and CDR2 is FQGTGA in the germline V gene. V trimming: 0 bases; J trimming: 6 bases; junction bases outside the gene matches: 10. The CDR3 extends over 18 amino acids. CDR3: CASSLTASGGPIAGELFF. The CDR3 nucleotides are TGTGCCAGCAGCTTAACAGCTAGCGGGGGCCCCATCGCCGGGGAGCTGTTTTTT. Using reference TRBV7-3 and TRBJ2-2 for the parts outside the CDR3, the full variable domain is GAGVSQTPSNKVTEKGKYVELRCDPISGHTALYWYRQSLGQGPEFLIYFQGTGAADDSGLPNDRFFAVRPEGSVSTLKIQRTERGDSAVYLCASSLTASGGPIAGELFFGEGSRLTVL.

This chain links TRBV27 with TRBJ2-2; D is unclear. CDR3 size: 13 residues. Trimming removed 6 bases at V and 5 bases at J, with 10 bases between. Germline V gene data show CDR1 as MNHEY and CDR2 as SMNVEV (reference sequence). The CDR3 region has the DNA TGTGCCAGCAGATACACCTGGACCGGGGAGCTGTTTTTT. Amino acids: CASRYTWTGELFF.

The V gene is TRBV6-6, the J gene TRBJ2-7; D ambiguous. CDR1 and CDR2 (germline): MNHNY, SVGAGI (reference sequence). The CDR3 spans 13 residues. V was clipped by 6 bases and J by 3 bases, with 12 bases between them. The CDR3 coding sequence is TGTGCCAGCAGCCCTCATACAGACTACGAGCAGTACTTC. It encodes CASSPHTDYEQYF.

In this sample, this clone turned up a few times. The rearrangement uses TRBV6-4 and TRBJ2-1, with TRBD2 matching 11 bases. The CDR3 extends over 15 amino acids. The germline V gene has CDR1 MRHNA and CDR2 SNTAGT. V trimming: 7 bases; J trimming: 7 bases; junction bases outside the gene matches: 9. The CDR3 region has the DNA TGTGCCAGCACCCCACTAGCGGGGGCCTCTAATGAGCAGTTCTTC. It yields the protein CASTPLAGASNEQFF.

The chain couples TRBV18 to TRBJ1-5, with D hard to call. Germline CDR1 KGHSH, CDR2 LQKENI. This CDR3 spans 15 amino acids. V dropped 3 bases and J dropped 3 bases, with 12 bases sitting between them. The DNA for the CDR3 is TGTGCCAGCTCACCCGTCCCAGAATCCAATCAGCCCCAGCATTTT. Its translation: CASSPVPESNQPQHF.

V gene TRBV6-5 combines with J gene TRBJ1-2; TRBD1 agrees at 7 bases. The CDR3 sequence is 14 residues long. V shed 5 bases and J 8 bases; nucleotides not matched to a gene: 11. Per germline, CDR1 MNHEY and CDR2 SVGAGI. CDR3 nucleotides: TGTGCCAGCAGTCCCAGGGGGGAGAAGGGAGGCTACACCTTC. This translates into CASSPRGEKGGYTF.

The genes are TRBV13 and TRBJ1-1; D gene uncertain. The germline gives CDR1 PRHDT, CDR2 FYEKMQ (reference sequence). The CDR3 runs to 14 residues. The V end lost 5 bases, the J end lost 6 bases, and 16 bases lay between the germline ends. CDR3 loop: CASSPLTVRAEAFF. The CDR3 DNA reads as TGTGCCAGCAGCCCACTAACAGTGAGGGCTGAAGCTTTCTTT.

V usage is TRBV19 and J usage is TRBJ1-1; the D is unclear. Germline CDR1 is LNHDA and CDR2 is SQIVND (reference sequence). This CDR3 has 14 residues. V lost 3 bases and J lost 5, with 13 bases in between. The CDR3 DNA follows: TGTGCCAGTAGTATCAATGACCCTGGGACTGAAGCTTTCTTT. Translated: CASSINDPGTEAFF.

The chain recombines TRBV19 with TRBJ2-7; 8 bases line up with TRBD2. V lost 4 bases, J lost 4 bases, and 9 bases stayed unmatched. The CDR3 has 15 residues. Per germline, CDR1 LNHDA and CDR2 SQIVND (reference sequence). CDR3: CASSTILAGRYEQYF. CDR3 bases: TGTGCCAGTAGTACCATTTTAGCGGGGCGGTACGAGCAGTACTTC.

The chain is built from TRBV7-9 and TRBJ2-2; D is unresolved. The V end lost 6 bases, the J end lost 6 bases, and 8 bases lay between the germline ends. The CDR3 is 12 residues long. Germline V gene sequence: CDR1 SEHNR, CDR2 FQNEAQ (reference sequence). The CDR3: CASRDLSGELFF. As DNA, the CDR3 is TGTGCCAGCAGAGACTTGTCCGGGGAGCTGTTTTTT. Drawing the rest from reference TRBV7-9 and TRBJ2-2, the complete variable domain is DTGVSQNPRHKITKRGQNVTFRCDPISEHNRLYWYRQTLGQGPEFLTYFQNEAQLEKSRLLSDRFSAERPKGSFSTLEIQRTEQGDSAMYLCASRDLSGELFFGEGSRLTVL.

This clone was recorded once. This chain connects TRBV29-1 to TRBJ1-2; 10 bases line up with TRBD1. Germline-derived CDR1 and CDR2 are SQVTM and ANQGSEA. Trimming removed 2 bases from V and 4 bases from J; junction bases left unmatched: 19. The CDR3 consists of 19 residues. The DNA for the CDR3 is TGCAGCGTTGAAAGTACCCCGGGACAGGGGTTCCCACTTGGCTATGGCTACACCTTC. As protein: CSVESTPGQGFPLGYGYTF.

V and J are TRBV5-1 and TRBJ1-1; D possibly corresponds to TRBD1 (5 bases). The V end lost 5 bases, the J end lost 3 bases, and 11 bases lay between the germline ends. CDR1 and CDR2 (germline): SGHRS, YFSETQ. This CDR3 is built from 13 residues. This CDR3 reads CASRRRGDTEAFF. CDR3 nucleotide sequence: TGCGCCAGCAGGAGAAGGGGTGACACTGAAGCTTTCTTT.

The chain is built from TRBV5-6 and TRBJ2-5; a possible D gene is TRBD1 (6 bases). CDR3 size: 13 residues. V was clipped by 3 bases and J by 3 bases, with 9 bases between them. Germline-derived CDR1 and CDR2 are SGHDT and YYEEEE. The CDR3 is CASSSTGEETQYF. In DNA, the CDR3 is TGTGCCAGCAGCTCGACAGGAGAAGAGACCCAGTACTTC.